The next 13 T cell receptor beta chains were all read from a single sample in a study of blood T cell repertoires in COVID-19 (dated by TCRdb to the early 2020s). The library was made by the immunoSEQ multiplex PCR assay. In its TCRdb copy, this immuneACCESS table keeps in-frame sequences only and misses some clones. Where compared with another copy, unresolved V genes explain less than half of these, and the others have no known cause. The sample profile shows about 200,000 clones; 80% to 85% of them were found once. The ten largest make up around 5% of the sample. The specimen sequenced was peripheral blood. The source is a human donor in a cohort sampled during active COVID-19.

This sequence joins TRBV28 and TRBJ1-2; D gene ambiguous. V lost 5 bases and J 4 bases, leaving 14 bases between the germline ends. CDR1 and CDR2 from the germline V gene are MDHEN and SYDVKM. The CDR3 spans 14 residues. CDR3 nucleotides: TGTGCCAGCAGTACTCCCTGGGGAGGCTATGGCTACACCTTC. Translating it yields CASSTPWGGYGYTF.

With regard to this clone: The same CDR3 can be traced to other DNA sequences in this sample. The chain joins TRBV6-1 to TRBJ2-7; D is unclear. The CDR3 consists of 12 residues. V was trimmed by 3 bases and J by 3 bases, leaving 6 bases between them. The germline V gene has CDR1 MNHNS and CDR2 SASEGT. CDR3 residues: CASSETGYEQYF. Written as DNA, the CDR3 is TGTGCCAGCAGTGAGACTGGCTACGAGCAGTACTTC.

The CDR3 reads CAWSVWGGGELFF. The CDR3 DNA sequence: TGTGCCTGGAGTGTATGGGGCGGCGGGGAGCTGTTTTTT. This sequence joins TRBV30 and TRBJ2-2, with D maybe TRBD1 (5 bases). This CDR3 comprises 13 residues. Germline lookup yields CDR1 GTSNPN and CDR2 SVGIG (reference sequence). With 0 bases removed from V and 7 bases from J, the gap between germline ends came to 9 bases.

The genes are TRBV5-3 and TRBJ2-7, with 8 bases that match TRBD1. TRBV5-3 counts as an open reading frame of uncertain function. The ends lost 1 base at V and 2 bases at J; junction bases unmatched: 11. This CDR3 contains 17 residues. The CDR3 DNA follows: TGTGCCAGAAGCTTGATTCGCGACAGGGGAGTCCCCTACGAGCAGTACTTC. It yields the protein CARSLIRDRGVPYEQYF.

This CDR3 is CASSLNGAEAFF. In nucleotides, the CDR3 is TGTGCCAGCAGCTTAAACGGGGCTGAAGCTTTCTTT. The gene calls are TRBV11-3 and TRBJ1-1; the D is unclear. The germline gives CDR1 SGHNT, CDR2 YENEEA. V dropped 2 bases and J dropped 6 bases, with 7 bases sitting between them. The CDR3 contains 12 residues.

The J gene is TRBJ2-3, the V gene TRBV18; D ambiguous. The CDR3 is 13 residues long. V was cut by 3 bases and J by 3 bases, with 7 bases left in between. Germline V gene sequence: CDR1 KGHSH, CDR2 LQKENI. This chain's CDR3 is CASSPRRTDTQYF. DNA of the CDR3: TGTGCCAGCTCACCCCGGAGAACAGATACGCAGTATTTT.

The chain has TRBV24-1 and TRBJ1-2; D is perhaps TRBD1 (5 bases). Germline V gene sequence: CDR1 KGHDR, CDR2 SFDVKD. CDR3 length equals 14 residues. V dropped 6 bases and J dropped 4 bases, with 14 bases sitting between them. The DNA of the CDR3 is TGTGCCACCAGTCCCAGGGCGGTACGCTATGGCTACACCTTC. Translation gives CATSPRAVRYGYTF.

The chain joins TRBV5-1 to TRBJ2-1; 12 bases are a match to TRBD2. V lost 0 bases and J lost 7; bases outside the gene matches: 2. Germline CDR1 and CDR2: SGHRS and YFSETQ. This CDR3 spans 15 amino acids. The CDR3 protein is CASSLGLAGANEQFF. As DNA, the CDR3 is TGCGCCAGCAGCTTGGGACTAGCGGGAGCGAATGAGCAGTTCTTC. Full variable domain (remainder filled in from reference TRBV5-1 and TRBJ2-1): KAGVTQTPRYLIKTRGQQVTLSCSPISGHRSVSWYQQTPGQGLQFLFEYFSETQRNKGNFPGRFSGRQFSNSRSEMNVSTLELGDSALYLCASSLGLAGANEQFFGPGTRLTVL.

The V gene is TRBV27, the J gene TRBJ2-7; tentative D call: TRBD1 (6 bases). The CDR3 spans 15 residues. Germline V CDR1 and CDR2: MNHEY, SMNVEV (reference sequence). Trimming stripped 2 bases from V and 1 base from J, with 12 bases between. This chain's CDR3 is CASSLRQGSSYEQYF. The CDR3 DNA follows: TGTGCCAGCAGTTTACGGCAGGGGTCGTCCTACGAGCAGTACTTC.

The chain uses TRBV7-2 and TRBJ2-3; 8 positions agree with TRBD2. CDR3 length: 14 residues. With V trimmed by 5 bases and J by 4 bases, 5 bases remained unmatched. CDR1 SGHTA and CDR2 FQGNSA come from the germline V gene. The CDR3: CASSAGTSADTQYF. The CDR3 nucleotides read TGTGCCAGCAGCGCAGGGACTAGTGCAGATACGCAGTATTTT. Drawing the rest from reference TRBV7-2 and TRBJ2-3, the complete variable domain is GAGVSQSPSNKVTEKGKDVELRCDPISGHTALYWYRQSLGQGLEFLIYFQGNSAPDKSGLPSDRFSAERTGGSVSTLTIQRTQQEDSAVYLCASSAGTSADTQYFGPGTRLTVL.

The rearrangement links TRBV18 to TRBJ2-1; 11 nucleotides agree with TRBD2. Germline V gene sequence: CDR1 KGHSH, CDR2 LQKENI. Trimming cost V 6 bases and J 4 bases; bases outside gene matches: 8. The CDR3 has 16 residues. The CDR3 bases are TGTGCCAGCTCCCCGGGGACTAGCGGTATTTACAATGAGCAGTTCTTC. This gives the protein CASSPGTSGIYNEQFF.

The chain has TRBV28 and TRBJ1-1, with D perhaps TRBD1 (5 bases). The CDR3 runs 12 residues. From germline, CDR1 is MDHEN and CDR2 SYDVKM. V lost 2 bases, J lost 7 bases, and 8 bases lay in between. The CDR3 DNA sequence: TGTGCCAGCAGTTTAGTTAGGGGTGAAGCTTTCTTT. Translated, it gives CASSLVRGEAFF.

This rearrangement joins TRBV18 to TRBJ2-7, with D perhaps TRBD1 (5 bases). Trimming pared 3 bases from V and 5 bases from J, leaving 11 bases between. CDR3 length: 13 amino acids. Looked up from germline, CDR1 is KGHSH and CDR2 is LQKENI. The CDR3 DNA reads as TGTGCCAGCTCACCCTCGGCAGGGAACGAGCAGTACTTC. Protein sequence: CASSPSAGNEQYF.